This is a list of T cell receptor beta chains from one sample in a study of blood T cells in healthy people across ages. TCRdb redid the calling of the 5' RACE reads with MiXCR, one entry per CDR3 protein. The sample has 850,000 to 950,000 distinct CDR3 sequences; about 28% are singletons. Sequenced sample: blood. The receptor source for this set is a woman aged 80 or over in good health. Each CDR3 is given with its conserved first and last residue. D genes are given only for firm matches. Clone size, where shown, is once, few, many, or a class for clones that have expanded.

NA TRBJ1-1 NA TRBV18 CASSPVTANTEAFF TGTGCCAGCTCACCGGTCACAGCGAACACTGAAGCTTTCTTT
many TRBJ2-1 NA TRBV10-3 CAISDYPRSYNEQFF TGTGCCATCAGTGATTATCCGCGATCCTACAATGAGCAGTTCTTC
few TRBJ2-1 NA TRBV5-4 CASSPATFQYNEQFF TGTGCCAGCAGCCCCGCGACATTTCAATACAATGAGCAGTTCTTC
few TRBJ1-1 NA TRBV7-8 CASGKGVVNTEAFF TGTGCCAGCGGAAAAGGGGTCGTGAACACTGAAGCTTTCTTT
many TRBJ1-5 TRBD1 TRBV7-2 CASRAGTGRNQPQHF TGTGCCAGCAGAGCCGGGACAGGGCGCAATCAGCCCCAGCATTTT
NA TRBJ1-3 NA TRBV12-3/TRBV12-4 CASRFYGSGNTIYF TGTGCCAGCAGGTTCTACGGCTCTGGAAACACCATATATTTT
few TRBJ1-2 NA TRBV18 CASSPPSRADGYTF TGTGCCAGCTCACCACCGAGCAGGGCGGATGGCTACACCTTC
many TRBJ2-1 TRBD2 TRBV6-6 CASLAGGNYNEQFF TGTGCCAGTCTAGCGGGGGGGAATTACAATGAGCAGTTCTTC
NA TRBJ2-7 TRBD2 TRBV7-2 CASSRLSGGMYEQYF TGTGCCAGCAGCCGACTATCGGGGGGGATGTACGAGCAGTACTTC
many TRBJ2-1 TRBD2 TRBV6-5 CASSGLTSGGVNEQFF TGTGCCAGCAGTGGCCTTACTAGCGGGGGTGTTAATGAGCAGTTCTTC
many TRBJ2-5 TRBD1 TRBV5-6 CASSAPGTAEETQYF TGTGCCAGCAGCGCCCCCGGGACAGCCGAAGAGACCCAGTACTTC
many TRBJ2-6 NA TRBV7-6 CATTSRAFRSGANVLTF TGTGCCACCACCAGCAGGGCATTCCGCTCTGGGGCCAACGTCCTGACTTTC
NA TRBJ1-2 NA TRBV4-3 CASSQAQDSWDSNYGYTF TGCGCCAGCAGCCAAGCCCAGGACAGTTGGGATTCAAACTATGGCTACACCTTC
many TRBJ2-3 NA TRBV5-4 CASSSERGKTTADTQYF TGTGCCAGCAGCTCGGAAAGGGGTAAAACCACAGCAGATACGCAGTATTTT
NA TRBJ1-5 TRBD1 TRBV6-1 CASSEVETGSYNQPRHF TGTGCCAGCAGTGAGGTCGAGACAGGGTCCTACAATCAGCCCCGGCATTTT
NA TRBJ2-4 NA TRBV9 CASSVGGGDSLAKNIQYF TGTGCCAGCAGCGTAGGAGGGGGGGACAGTCTAGCCAAAAACATTCAGTACTTC
NA TRBJ2-2 TRBD2 TRBV20-1 CSVGGLAFGGELFF TGCAGTGTGGGAGGACTAGCGTTCGGCGGGGAGCTGTTTTTT
many TRBJ2-3 NA TRBV6-2/TRBV6-3 CASITGLGTDTQYF TGTGCCAGCATTACAGGATTAGGCACAGATACGCAGTATTTT
NA TRBJ2-5 TRBD2 TRBV20-1 CSASQLAGEGWETQYF TGCAGTGCTAGCCAACTAGCGGGAGAAGGTTGGGAGACCCAGTACTTC
many TRBJ2-3 NA TRBV5-1 CASSLDFSGHGTQYF TGCGCCAGCAGCTTGGATTTTTCGGGGCATGGTACGCAGTATTTT
many TRBJ1-2 TRBD1 TRBV10-2 CASRWGGQGAYGYTF TGCGCCAGCAGGTGGGGCGGACAGGGGGCCTATGGCTACACCTTC
few TRBJ2-6 TRBD2 TRBV3-1 CASSPGLAGELSGANVLTF TGTGCCAGCAGCCCGGGACTAGCGGGGGAACTATCGGGGGCCAACGTCCTGACTTTC
many TRBJ1-5 TRBD1 TRBV6-4 CASGTDYQPQHF TGTGCCAGCGGGACAGACTATCAGCCCCAGCATTTT
few TRBJ2-3 NA TRBV7-2 CASSWRGLSTDTQYF TGTGCCAGCAGCTGGAGGGGGCTAAGCACAGATACGCAGTATTTT
many TRBJ2-1 NA TRBV5-1 CASSSQGGSDEQFF TGCGCCAGCAGCTCCCAGGGTGGTAGCGATGAGCAGTTCTTC
NA TRBJ2-6 NA TRBV7-2 CASGNFPAPGANVLTF TGTGCCAGCGGTAACTTCCCAGCCCCTGGGGCCAACGTCCTGACTTTC
NA TRBJ2-2 NA TRBV12-3/TRBV12-4 CASSFRQGGNTGELFF TGTGCCAGCAGTTTCAGACAGGGAGGAAACACCGGGGAGCTGTTTTTT
NA TRBJ2-5 NA TRBV25-1 CASSEVGIQYF TGTGCCAGCAGTGAAGTAGGGATTCAGTACTTC
few TRBJ1-2 TRBD1 TRBV9 CASSVNTGQDITF TGTGCCAGCAGCGTAAACACGGGACAGGACATCACCTTC
NA TRBJ1-4 NA TRBV7-9 CASSFDSSNEKLFF TGTGCCAGCAGCTTCGACAGTTCTAATGAAAAACTGTTTTTT
NA TRBJ2-7 TRBD2 TRBV27 CASSSSGGLLSSYNEQYF TGTGCCAGCAGTTCTAGCGGGGGGTTACTTAGCTCCTACAATGAGCAGTACTTC
NA TRBJ2-3 NA TRBV12-3/TRBV12-4 CASNSRADTQYF TGTGCCAGCAATTCACGAGCAGATACGCAGTATTTT
NA TRBJ2-6 NA TRBV7-2 CASSLGVGSGANVRTF NA
once TRBJ2-1 TRBD2 TRBV20-1 CSTNSGGPYNEQFF TGCAGTACTAACAGCGGGGGGCCATACAATGAGCAGTTCTTC
NA TRBJ2-5 NA TRBV3-1 CASSRGYSEETQYF TGTGCCAGCAGCCGAGGATACAGCGAAGAGACCCAGTACTTC
few TRBJ2-1 TRBD2 TRBV7-8 CASSLLAITSVKEQFF TGTGCCAGCAGCTTACTAGCTATTACTAGCGTCAAGGAGCAGTTCTTC
NA TRBJ2-7 TRBD2 TRBV20-1 CSALDAHGTSGTYEQYF TGCAGTGCTCTCGACGCGCATGGGACTAGCGGGACCTACGAGCAGTACTTC
NA TRBJ2-2 NA TRBV6-5 CACSHLNTGELFF TGTGCCTGCAGTCACCTTAACACCGGGGAGCTGTTTTTT
NA TRBJ2-2 NA TRBV20-1 CSAPGGALGTAPGGELFF TGCAGTGCGCCAGGTGGGGCTTTGGGAACAGCCCCAGGTGGGGAGCTGTTTTTT
NA TRBJ1-2 NA TRBV28 CASREGRGRWGYTF TGTGCCAGCAGGGAGGGACGGGGGCGGTGGGGCTACACCTTC
many TRBJ2-1 TRBD2 TRBV7-8 CASSPTYQLGGGEQFF TGTGCCAGCAGCCCGACGTACCAGCTCGGGGGGGGTGAGCAGTTCTTC
many TRBJ2-1 TRBD2 TRBV20-1 CSARVPAGGSSSYNEQFF TGCAGTGCTAGAGTTCCAGCGGGGGGCTCTAGCTCCTACAATGAGCAGTTCTTC
NA TRBJ1-6 TRBD1 TRBV12-3/TRBV12-4 CASSSPTGMYNSPLHF TGTGCCAGCAGTTCACCGACAGGGATGTATAATTCACCCCTCCACTTT
many TRBJ1-1 TRBD1 TRBV7-8 CASSLAETGAREAFF TGTGCCAGCAGCTTAGCGGAGACAGGGGCTCGAGAAGCTTTCTTT
NA TRBJ2-2 NA TRBV25-1 CASSDRVHTGELFF TGTGCCAGCAGTGACAGGGTCCACACCGGGGAGCTGTTTTTT
few TRBJ1-4 NA TRBV12-3/TRBV12-4 CASSSDPWANEKRFF TGTGCCAGCAGTTCTGACCCATGGGCTAATGAAAAACGGTTTTTT
many TRBJ2-3 NA TRBV7-9 CASSLANSKTDTQYF TGTGCCAGCAGCTTAGCGAACAGTAAAACAGATACGCAGTATTTT
many TRBJ1-5 NA TRBV4-1 CASSQGRTVINQPQHF TGCGCCAGCAGCCAAGGAAGGACAGTTATCAATCAGCCCCAGCATTTT
NA TRBJ1-4 NA TRBV7-9 CASTREGTESEKLFF TGTGCCAGCACCCGAGAGGGGACCGAAAGTGAAAAACTGTTTTTT
many TRBJ1-5 TRBD1 TRBV20-1 CSAYDRAGQPQHF TGCAGTGCTTACGACAGGGCGGGTCAGCCCCAGCATTTT